This TCR beta chain was recovered during a study of T cell responses to AZD1222 COVID-19 vaccine. For the study at large: Samples with a second dose at about 4 or about 12 weeks were pooled together.

Germline lookup yields CDR1 SGHAT and CDR2 FQNNGV. Trimming removed 8 bases from V and 7 bases from J, with 12 bases in between. The CDR3 consists of 13 residues. Notes on the study in general: Spike regions recognized by vaccine-associated CD4 TCRs spanned the protein, led by 160-218 and 743-854.

On this clone itself: Its antigen is unidentified.

Only in-frame clones appear in the TCRdb table, and some are missing; sequencing was by immunoSEQ multiplex PCR. The table shows just over 95,000 clones, with approximately 91% occurring only once. The chain joins TRBV11-2 to TRBJ1-6; no clear D. Sequenced material: peripheral blood, taken on day 0 of AZD1222 vaccination. This clonotype originated in an adult in good health. DNA of the CDR3: TGTGCCAGCCGATTTTTTATCAATTCACCCCTCCACTTT. Protein product: CASRFFINSPLHF.